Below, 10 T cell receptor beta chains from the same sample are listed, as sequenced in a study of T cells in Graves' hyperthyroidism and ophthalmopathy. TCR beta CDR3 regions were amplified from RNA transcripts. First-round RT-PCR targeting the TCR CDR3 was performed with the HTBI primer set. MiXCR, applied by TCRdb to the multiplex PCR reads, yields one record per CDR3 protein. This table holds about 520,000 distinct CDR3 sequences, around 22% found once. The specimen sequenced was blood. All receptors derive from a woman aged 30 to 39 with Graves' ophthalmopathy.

In DNA, the CDR3 is TGTGCCAGCAGCTTTGGTATAGCGGGGGACCCTAACACCGGGGAGCTGTTTTTT. Protein product: CASSFGIAGDPNTGELFF. The V call is TRBV13, the J call TRBJ2-2; 9 bases match TRBD2. Looked up from germline, CDR1 is PRHDT and CDR2 is FYEKMQ (reference sequence). This CDR3 comprises 18 residues. V gave up 3 bases and J gave up 2 bases; unmatched junction bases: 10. Using reference TRBV13 and TRBJ2-2 for the parts outside the CDR3, the full variable domain is AAGVIQSPRHLIKEKRETATLKCYPIPRHDTVYWYQQGPGQDPQFLISFYEKMQSDKGSIPDRFSAQQFSDYHSELNMSSLELGDSALYFCASSFGIAGDPNTGELFFGEGSRLTVL.

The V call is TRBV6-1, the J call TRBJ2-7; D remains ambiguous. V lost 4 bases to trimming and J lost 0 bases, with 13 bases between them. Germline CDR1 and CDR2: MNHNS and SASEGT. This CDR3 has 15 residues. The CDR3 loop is CASSGVMGSSYEQYF. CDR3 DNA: TGTGCCAGCAGTGGGGTGATGGGGTCCTCCTACGAGCAGTACTTC.

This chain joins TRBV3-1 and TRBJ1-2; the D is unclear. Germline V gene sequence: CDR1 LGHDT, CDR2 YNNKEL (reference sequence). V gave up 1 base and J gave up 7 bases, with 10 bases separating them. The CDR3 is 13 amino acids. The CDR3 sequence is CASSQGERSGYTF. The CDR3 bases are TGTGCCAGCAGCCAAGGGGAACGCTCTGGCTACACCTTC.

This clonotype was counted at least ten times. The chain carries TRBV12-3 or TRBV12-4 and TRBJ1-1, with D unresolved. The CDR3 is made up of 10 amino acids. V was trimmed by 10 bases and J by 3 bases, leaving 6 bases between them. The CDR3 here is CATQDTEAFF. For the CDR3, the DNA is TGTGCCACCCAAGACACTGAAGCTTTCTTT.

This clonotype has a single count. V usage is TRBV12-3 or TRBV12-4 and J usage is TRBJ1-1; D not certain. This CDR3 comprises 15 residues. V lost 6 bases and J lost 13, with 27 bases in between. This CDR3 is CASSFHHLMNTGGFF. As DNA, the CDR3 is TGTGCCAGCAGCTTTCATCACCTTATGAACACTGGAGGTTTCTTT.

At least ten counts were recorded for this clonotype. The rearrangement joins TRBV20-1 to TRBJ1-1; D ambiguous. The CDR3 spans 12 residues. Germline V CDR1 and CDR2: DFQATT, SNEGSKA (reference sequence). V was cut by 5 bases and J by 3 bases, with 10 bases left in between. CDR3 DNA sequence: TGCAGTGCTCCTGGACTGTACACTGAAGCTTTCTTT. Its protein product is CSAPGLYTEAFF.

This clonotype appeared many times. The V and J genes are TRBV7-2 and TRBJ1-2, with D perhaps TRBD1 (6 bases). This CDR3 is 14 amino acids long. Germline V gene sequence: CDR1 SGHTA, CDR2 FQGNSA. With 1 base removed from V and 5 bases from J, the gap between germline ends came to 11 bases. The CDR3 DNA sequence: TGTGCCAGCAGCTTAGAATCCAGGGGTTATGGCTACACCTTC. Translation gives CASSLESRGYGYTF.

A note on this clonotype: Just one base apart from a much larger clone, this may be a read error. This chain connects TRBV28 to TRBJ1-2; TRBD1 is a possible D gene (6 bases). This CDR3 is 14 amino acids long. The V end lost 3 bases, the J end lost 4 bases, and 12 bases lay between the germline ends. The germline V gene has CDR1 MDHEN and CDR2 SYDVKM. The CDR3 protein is CASSLTQDSYGYTF. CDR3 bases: TGTGCCAGCAGTTTGACTCAGGACAGCTATGGCTACACCTTC.

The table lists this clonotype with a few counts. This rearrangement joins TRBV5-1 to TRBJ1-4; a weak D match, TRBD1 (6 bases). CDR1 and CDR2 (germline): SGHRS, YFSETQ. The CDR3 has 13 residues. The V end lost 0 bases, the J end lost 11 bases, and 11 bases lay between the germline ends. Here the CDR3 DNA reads TGCGCCAGCAGCTTGGGGGGCAGGGGTAAACTGTTTTTT. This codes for CASSLGGRGKLFF.

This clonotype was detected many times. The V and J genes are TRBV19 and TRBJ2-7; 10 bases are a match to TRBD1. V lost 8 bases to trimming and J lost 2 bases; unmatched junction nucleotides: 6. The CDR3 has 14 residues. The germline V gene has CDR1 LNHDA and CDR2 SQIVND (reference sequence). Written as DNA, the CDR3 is TGTGCCAGTTTAAGGGGACAGGGGCCCTACGAGCAGTACTTC. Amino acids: CASLRGQGPYEQYF.